These 21 T cell receptor beta chains share one sample of origin, sequenced in a study of T cell responses to AZD1222 COVID-19 vaccine. The repertoire was sequenced with immunoSEQ multiplex PCR; TCRdb's copy has only in-frame clones and lacks some. In the table there are more than 95,000 clones, 93% of which are singletons. This material consisted of peripheral blood, taken on day 0 of AZD1222 vaccination. These receptors all come from an adult in good health.

This chain joins TRBV14 and TRBJ2-1; 10 nucleotides match TRBD2. CDR1 SGHDN and CDR2 FVKESK come from the germline V gene. The CDR3 is 18 amino acids. V was pared by 3 bases and J by 3 bases, with 11 bases of the junction left unmatched. CDR3 DNA sequence: TGTGCCAGCAGCCACTCGCCGCCGGGACTAGCGAGCTACAATGAGCAGTTCTTC. It encodes CASSHSPPGLASYNEQFF.

This chain uses TRBV2 with TRBJ1-1; D is unclear. V was cut by 3 bases and J by 5 bases, with 13 bases left in between. Looked up from germline, CDR1 is SNHLY and CDR2 is FYNNEI. This CDR3 is 14 amino acids long. Here the CDR3 reads CASSDEIGRTEAFF. CDR3 nucleotide sequence: TGTGCCAGCAGTGATGAGATCGGGAGGACTGAAGCTTTCTTT. The full variable domain, completed using reference TRBV2 and TRBJ1-1, is EPEVTQTPSHQVTQMGQEVILRCVPISNHLYFYWYRQILGQKVEFLVSFYNNEISEKSEIFDDQFSVERPDGSNFTLKIRSTKLEDSAMYFCASSDEIGRTEAFFGQGTRLTVV.

This clone has a single count. The CDR3 sequence is CASSTGGARSYNEQFF. As DNA, the CDR3 is TGTGCCAGTAGTACGGGGGGGGCCCGCTCCTACAATGAGCAGTTCTTC. The chain uses TRBV19 and TRBJ2-1; 8 bases are a match to TRBD2. Trimming cost V 4 bases and J 0 bases; bases outside gene matches: 5. Germline assignment: CDR1 LNHDA and CDR2 SQIVND (reference sequence). The CDR3 is 16 amino acids.

The rearrangement uses TRBV11-2 and TRBJ1-2, with a tentative D call TRBD1 (6 bases). Trimming took off 4 bases at V and 5 bases at J, with 11 bases between the two ends. The germline gives CDR1 SGHAT, CDR2 FQNNGV. The CDR3 runs 13 residues. CDR3: CASSSHRAYGYTF. DNA of the CDR3: TGTGCCAGCAGCTCACACAGGGCATATGGCTACACCTTC.

In its sample, this clone was seen once. This chain links TRBV23-1 with TRBJ1-2; D uncertain. TRBV23-1 is an open reading frame, and its role is uncertain. Trimming left V 2 bases short and J 3 bases short, with 16 bases between. This CDR3 contains 16 residues. Here the CDR3 DNA reads TGCGCCAGCAGTCAACCGAGGAAAGGTAGTGACTATGGCTACACCTTC. Protein: CASSQPRKGSDYGYTF.

In nucleotides, the CDR3 is TGTGCCAGTAGACCCACTAGCGGGAGAGGATCGGGGGAGACCCAGTACTTC. Encoded protein: CASRPTSGRGSGETQYF. The V and J genes are TRBV19 and TRBJ2-5; 11 bases line up with TRBD2. The CDR3 has 17 residues. The germline CDR1 and CDR2 sequences are LNHDA and SQIVND (reference sequence). The V segment lost 6 bases and the J segment 5 bases; nucleotides outside the gene matches: 14.

The V call is TRBV7-2, the J call TRBJ2-1; the D is unclear. Trimming shortened V by 5 bases and J by 0 bases, and 11 bases separated the two germline ends. The CDR3 covers 15 residues. The germline V gene has CDR1 SGHTA and CDR2 FQGNSA. The CDR3 DNA reads as TGTGCCAGCAGCCGTGAAAGACGCTCCTACAATGAGCAGTTCTTC. This translates into CASSRERRSYNEQFF. Using reference TRBV7-2 and TRBJ2-1 for the parts outside the CDR3, the full variable domain is GAGVSQSPSNKVTEKGKDVELRCDPISGHTALYWYRQSLGQGLEFLIYFQGNSAPDKSGLPSDRFSAERTGGSVSTLTIQRTQQEDSAVYLCASSRERRSYNEQFFGPGTRLTVL.

The chain recombines TRBV10-3 with TRBJ2-7; unclear D gene. CDR3 length: 14 residues. Germline V gives CDR1 ENHRY, CDR2 SYGVKD. V was clipped by 11 bases and J by 5 bases, with 22 bases between them. The CDR3 region is CAVTPLGKGHEQYF. CDR3 DNA sequence: TGTGCCGTTACCCCATTGGGAAAGGGCCACGAGCAGTACTTC.

The chain is built from TRBV4-1 and TRBJ2-5, with a possible D match to TRBD1 (5 bases). CDR1 MGHRA and CDR2 YSYEKL come from the germline V gene. V dropped 5 bases and J dropped 5 bases, with 12 bases sitting between them. CDR3 length equals 13 residues. The CDR3 spells CASSLGVVETQYF. Written as DNA, the CDR3 is TGCGCCAGCAGCTTAGGGGTAGTGGAGACCCAGTACTTC.

J is TRBJ2-7 and V is TRBV7-2; tentative D call: TRBD1 (6 bases). V gave up 5 bases and J gave up 3 bases, with 11 bases separating them. Germline V gene lookup returns CDR1 SGHTA and CDR2 FQGNSA. The CDR3 totals 13 residues. In DNA form, the CDR3 reads TGTGCCAGCAGCCCCCGGACAGTCTACGAGCAGTACTTC. Translated: CASSPRTVYEQYF. Variable domain in full (rest from reference TRBV7-2 and TRBJ2-7): GAGVSQSPSNKVTEKGKDVELRCDPISGHTALYWYRQSLGQGLEFLIYFQGNSAPDKSGLPSDRFSAERTGGSVSTLTIQRTQQEDSAVYLCASSPRTVYEQYFGPGTRLTVT.

This clone was found once. This rearrangement joins TRBV5-6 to TRBJ1-2; 9 bases match TRBD1. V shed 3 bases, J shed 8 bases, and the junction held 11 bases outside the gene matches. The CDR3 extends over 15 amino acids. The germline CDR1 and CDR2 sequences are SGHDT and YYEEEE. The CDR3: CASSSLGTGIDGYTF. DNA of the CDR3: TGTGCCAGCAGCTCCCTGGGGACAGGGATTGACGGCTACACCTTC.

V usage is TRBV28 and J usage is TRBJ1-1; no reliable D call. CDR3 length: 12 residues. Germline V gene lookup returns CDR1 MDHEN and CDR2 SYDVKM. Deletions cut 3 bases from V and 0 bases from J, with 2 bases between. The CDR3 is CASSFMNTEAFF. CDR3 nucleotide sequence: TGTGCCAGCAGTTTCATGAACACTGAAGCTTTCTTT.

The V gene is TRBV5-4, the J gene TRBJ2-1; D unresolved. The CDR3 has 11 residues. Germline V gene lookup returns CDR1 SGHNT and CDR2 YYREEE (reference sequence). V lost 3 bases and J 8 bases, leaving 6 bases between the germline ends. For the CDR3, the DNA is TGTGCCAGCAGCTCCGTATATGAGCAGTTCTTC. Translating gives CASSSVYEQFF. Looking up the rest from reference TRBV5-4 and TRBJ2-1 gives the full variable domain: ETGVTQSPTHLIKTRGQQVTLRCSSQSGHNTVSWYQQALGQGPQFIFQYYREEENGRGNFPPRFSGLQFPNYSSELNVNALELDDSALYLCASSSVYEQFFGPGTRLTVL.

This chain joins TRBV2 and TRBJ1-2; 7 positions match TRBD1. The trim removed 6 bases at V and 4 bases at J, leaving 8 bases unmatched. The CDR3 consists of 14 residues. Germline CDR1 is SNHLY and CDR2 is FYNNEI. Here the CDR3 reads CASSPGQDFYGYTF. CDR3 nucleotide sequence: TGTGCCAGCAGCCCAGGACAGGACTTCTATGGCTACACCTTC.

V gene TRBV5-1 combines with J gene TRBJ1-1; a possible D gene is TRBD1 (6 bases). This CDR3 has 19 amino acids. From germline, CDR1 is SGHRS and CDR2 YFSETQ. V dropped 0 bases and J dropped 1 base, with 22 bases sitting between them. In nucleotides, the CDR3 is TGCGCCAGCAGCTTGGCCGTAGCGGGGGGCGCGGGGACGAACACTGAAGCTTTCTTT. Amino acid sequence: CASSLAVAGGAGTNTEAFF.

Only one count was recorded for this clone. This CDR3 is CASSHSYEQYF. CDR3 in DNA: TGTGCCAGCTCCCACAGCTACGAGCAGTACTTC. This chain joins TRBV28 and TRBJ2-7, with no clear D. The CDR3 has 11 amino acids. Germline CDR1 and CDR2: MDHEN and SYDVKM. Trimming removed 8 bases from V and 3 bases from J, with 8 bases in between.

This clone was picked up one time. V is TRBV29-1 and J is TRBJ2-1; no clear D gene. Germline CDR1 SQVTM, CDR2 ANQGSEA. This CDR3 spans 13 amino acids. The ends were cut back, 1 base at V and 9 bases at J, with 13 bases in the middle. CDR3 nucleotide sequence: TGCAGCGTTGAAGGCCGGATAGTCTCTGAGCAGTTCTTC. It codes for CSVEGRIVSEQFF.

The chain employs TRBV12-3 or TRBV12-4 and TRBJ1-1, with D uncertain. The length of the CDR3 is 13 residues. The ends were cut back, 1 base at V and 11 bases at J, with 14 bases in the middle. The CDR3: CASSLDRVIGAFF. CDR3 bases: TGTGCCAGCAGTTTAGACCGGGTGATAGGTGCTTTCTTT.

The chain couples TRBV10-3 to TRBJ1-1; D gene ambiguous. The CDR3 has 13 amino acids. The V gene lost 3 bases and the J gene lost 4 bases, with 9 bases spanning the gap. Per the germline V gene, CDR1 is ENHRY and CDR2 is SYGVKD. In nucleotides, the CDR3 is TGTGCCATCAGTGACGGCTGGCGCACTGAAGCTTTCTTT. Amino acids: CAISDGWRTEAFF.

The genes are TRBV4-2 and TRBJ2-7, with TRBD2 matching 7 bases. The CDR3 length is 16 residues. V shed 0 bases, J shed 3 bases, and the junction held 8 bases outside the gene matches. Germline CDR1 and CDR2: LGHNA and YNFKEQ. The CDR3 nucleotides read TGTGCCAGCAGCCAAGATCCGGCGGGAGTTAACTACGAGCAGTACTTC. Its translation is CASSQDPAGVNYEQYF.

This chain's CDR3 is CASSPYPTSGRDEQYF. The DNA of the CDR3 is TGTGCCAGCAGCCCCTATCCGACTAGCGGGAGGGACGAGCAGTACTTC. This sequence joins TRBV5-4 and TRBJ2-7, with TRBD2 identical over 14 bases. From germline, CDR1 is SGHNT and CDR2 YYREEE (reference sequence). The CDR3 loop spans 16 amino acids. The junction had 8 bases not matched to a gene; V was cut back by 4 bases and J by 5 bases.